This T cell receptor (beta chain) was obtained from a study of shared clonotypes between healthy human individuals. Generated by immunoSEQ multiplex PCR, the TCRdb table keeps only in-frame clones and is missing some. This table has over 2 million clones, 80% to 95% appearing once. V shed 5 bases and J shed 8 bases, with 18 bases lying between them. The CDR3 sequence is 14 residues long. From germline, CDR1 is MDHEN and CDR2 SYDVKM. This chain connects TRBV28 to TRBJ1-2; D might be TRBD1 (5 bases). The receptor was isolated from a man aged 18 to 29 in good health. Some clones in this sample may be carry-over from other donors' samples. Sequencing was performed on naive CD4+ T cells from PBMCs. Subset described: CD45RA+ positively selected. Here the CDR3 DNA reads TGTGCCAGCAGTGCCTCCGGTACCACAGGAGGCTACACCTTC. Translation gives CASSASGTTGGYTF.